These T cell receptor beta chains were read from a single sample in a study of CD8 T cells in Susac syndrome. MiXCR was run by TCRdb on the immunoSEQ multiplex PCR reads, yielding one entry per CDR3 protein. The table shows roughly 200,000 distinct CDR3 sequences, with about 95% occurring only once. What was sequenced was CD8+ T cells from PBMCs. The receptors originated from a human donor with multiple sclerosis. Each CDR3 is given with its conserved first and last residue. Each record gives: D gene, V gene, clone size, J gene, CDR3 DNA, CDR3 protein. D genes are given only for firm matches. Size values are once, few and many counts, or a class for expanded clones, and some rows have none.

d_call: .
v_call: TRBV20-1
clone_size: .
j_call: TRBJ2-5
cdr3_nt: TGCAGTGCTAGAGAGTTGTCTAGCAGAGAGACCCAAGAGACCCAGTACTTC
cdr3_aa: CSARELSSRETQETQYF

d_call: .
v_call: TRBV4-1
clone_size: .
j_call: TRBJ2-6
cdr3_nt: TGCGCCAGCAGCCAAGAGGCCAACTCTGGGGCCAACGTCCTGACTTTC
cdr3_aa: CASSQEANSGANVLTF

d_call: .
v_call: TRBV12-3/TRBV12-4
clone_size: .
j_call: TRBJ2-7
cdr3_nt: TGTGCCAGCAGTTTTGTGGCCTACGAGCAGTACTTC
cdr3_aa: CASSFVAYEQYF

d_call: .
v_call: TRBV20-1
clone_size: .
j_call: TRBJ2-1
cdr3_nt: TGCAGTGCTCGGCGGTTTGCGGACTCCTACAATGAGCAGTTCTTC
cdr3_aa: CSARRFADSYNEQFF

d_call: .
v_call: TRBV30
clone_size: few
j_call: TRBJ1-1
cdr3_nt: TGTGCCTGGAGTATGGCAGGATATAACACTGAAGCTTTCTTT
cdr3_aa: CAWSMAGYNTEAFF

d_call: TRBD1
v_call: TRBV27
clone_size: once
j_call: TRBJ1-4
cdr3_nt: TGTGCCAGCAGTCCCTGGACAGGGTCAAATGAAAAACTGTTTTTT
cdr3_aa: CASSPWTGSNEKLFF

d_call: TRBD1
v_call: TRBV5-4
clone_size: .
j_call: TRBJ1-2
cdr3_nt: TGTGCCAGCAGCCTGCCGGACAGGGTAAACTATGGCTACACCTTC
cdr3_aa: CASSLPDRVNYGYTF

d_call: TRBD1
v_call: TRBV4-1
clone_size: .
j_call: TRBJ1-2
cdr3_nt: TGCGCCAGCAGCCAAGGACAGGGGGCAGGTGGCTACACCTTC
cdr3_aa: CASSQGQGAGGYTF

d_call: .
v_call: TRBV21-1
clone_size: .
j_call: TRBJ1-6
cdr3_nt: TGTGCCAGCAGCAGTCCCGGGACAGGGCTTCCCCTCCACTTT
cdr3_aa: CASSSPGTGLPLHF

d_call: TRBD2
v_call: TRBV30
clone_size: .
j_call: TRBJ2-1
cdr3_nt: TGTGCCTGGAGTGTAAGCCTAGCGGGAGATGAGCAGTTCTTC
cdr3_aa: CAWSVSLAGDEQFF

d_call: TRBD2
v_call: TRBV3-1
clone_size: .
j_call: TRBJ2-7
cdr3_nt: TGTGCCAGCAGCCAAGACTGGGGGGGGACCTACGAGCAGTACTTC
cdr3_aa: CASSQDWGGTYEQYF

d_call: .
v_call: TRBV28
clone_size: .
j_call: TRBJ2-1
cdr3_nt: TGTGCCAGCAGTTTACGACGTCAGCCCGGAATCGCCTTC
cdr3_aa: CASSLRRQPGIAF

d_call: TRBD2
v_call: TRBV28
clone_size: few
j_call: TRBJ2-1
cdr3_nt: TGTGCCAGTCTGGGGGGGTACAATGAGCAGTTCTTC
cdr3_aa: CASLGGYNEQFF

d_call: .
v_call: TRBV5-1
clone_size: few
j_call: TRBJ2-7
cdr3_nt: TGCGCCAGCAGCTTGGGGAAAGGCTACGAGCAGTACTTC
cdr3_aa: CASSLGKGYEQYF

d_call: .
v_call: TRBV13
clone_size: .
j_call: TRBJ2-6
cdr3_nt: TGTGCCAGCAGCTTGGGCTCCGGAGGGGTCAACGTCCTGACTTTC
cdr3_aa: CASSLGSGGVNVLTF

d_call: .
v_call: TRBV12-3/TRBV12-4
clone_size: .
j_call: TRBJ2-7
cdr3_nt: TGTGCCAGCAGTTATTCTCGGGGCTCCTACGAGCAGTACTTC
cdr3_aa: CASSYSRGSYEQYF

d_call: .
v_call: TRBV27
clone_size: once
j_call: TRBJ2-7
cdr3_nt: TGTGCCAGCAGTTTATTCCAGTTGGGGTACGAGCAGTACTTC
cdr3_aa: CASSLFQLGYEQYF

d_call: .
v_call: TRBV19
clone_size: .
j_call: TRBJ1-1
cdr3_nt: TGTGCCGCCCGGGACCCTGGCAGCACTGAAGCTTTCTTT
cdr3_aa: CAARDPGSTEAFF

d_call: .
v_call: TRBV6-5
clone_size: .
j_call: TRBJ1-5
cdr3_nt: TGTGCCAGCAGTTATGGGGGGGGGAATCAGCCCCAGCATTTT
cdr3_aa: CASSYGGGNQPQHF

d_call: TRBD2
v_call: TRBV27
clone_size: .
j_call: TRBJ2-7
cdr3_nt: TGTGCCAGCAGTTCGGGACTAGCGGGGTACGAGCAGTACTTC
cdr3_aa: CASSSGLAGYEQYF

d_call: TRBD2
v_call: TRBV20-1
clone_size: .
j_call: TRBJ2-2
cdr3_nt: TGCAGTGCTAGTAGAGCGGGGGCCGAGACCGGGGAGCTGTTTTTT
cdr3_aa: CSASRAGAETGELFF

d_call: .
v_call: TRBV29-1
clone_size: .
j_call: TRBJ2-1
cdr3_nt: TGCAGCGTTTTCGCTCCTTCCTACAATGAGCAGTTCTTC
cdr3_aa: CSVFAPSYNEQFF

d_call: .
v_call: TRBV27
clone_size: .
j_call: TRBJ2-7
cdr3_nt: TGTGCCAGCAGTTCGTCCAGGGACGCCTACGAGCAGTACTTC
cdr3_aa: CASSSSRDAYEQYF

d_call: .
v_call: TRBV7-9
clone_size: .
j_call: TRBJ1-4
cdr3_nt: TGTGCCAGCAGCTTAGCGCGGAGGACAGCGAATGAAAAACTGTTTTTT
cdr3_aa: CASSLARRTANEKLFF

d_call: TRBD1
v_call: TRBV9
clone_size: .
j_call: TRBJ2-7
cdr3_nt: TGTGCCAGCAGCGTAGCGGACAGGCCTTCCTACGAGCAGTACTTC
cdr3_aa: CASSVADRPSYEQYF

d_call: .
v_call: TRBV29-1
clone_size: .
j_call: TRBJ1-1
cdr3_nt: TGCAGCGTTACCCGGAACACTGAAGCTTTCTTT
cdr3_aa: CSVTRNTEAFF

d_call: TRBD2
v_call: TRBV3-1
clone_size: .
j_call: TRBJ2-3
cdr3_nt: TGTGCCAGCAGCCAAGGATCGTTGCGGGAGGGAAAACAAGATACGCAGTATTTT
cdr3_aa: CASSQGSLREGKQDTQYF

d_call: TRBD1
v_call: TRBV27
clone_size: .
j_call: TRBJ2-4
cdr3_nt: TGTGCCAGCAGTGAAACGAGGACAGGGTCGTTATTAAACATTCAGTACTTC
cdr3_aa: CASSETRTGSLLNIQYF

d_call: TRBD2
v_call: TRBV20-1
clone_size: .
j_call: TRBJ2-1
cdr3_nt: TGCAGTGCTAGGTTCCCTCTAGCGGGGTACGACAATGAGCAGTTCTTC
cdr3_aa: CSARFPLAGYDNEQFF

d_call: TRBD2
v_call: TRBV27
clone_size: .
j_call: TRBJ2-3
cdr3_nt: TGTGCCAGCAGTCAAGCGGGGGGACGTGCAGATACGCAGTATTTT
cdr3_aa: CASSQAGGRADTQYF

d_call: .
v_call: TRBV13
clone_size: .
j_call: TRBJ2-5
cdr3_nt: TGTGCCAGCAGCTTCTATCAGGCCCACGGGGAGACCCAGTACTTC
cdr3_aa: CASSFYQAHGETQYF